This T cell receptor (beta chain) was observed in a study of OX40 agonist ivuxolimab in advanced cancers. At the level of the whole study: Ivuxolimab was an agonistic, fully human IgG2 monoclonal antibody directed against OX40 (CD134), a costimulatory receptor. Prior anti-PD-1, anti-PD-L1 or anti-CTLA-4 therapy was permitted, and checkpoint inhibitors had been received by 30% to 40% of dose-escalation patients. Intravenous ivuxolimab was administered to patients every 2 weeks at six dose levels: 0.01, 0.1, 0.3, 1.5, 3 and 10 mg/kg. Among the 52 dose-escalation patients, about 19 had hepatocellular carcinoma, approximately 15 melanoma, 9 renal cell carcinoma and 9 head and neck cancer. Peripheral TCRbeta sequencing was intended to test whether TCR sequence diversity was altered and clonal T-cell expansion was caused by ivuxolimab. In the dose-escalation cohort, around four fifths of patients were male, and the mean age was 60 years with a range of roughly 23 to 90. The paper covers the monotherapy dose-escalation part of the phase I ivuxolimab trial, which included N ≈ 50 patients. Three dose-escalation patients achieved partial responses, one with hepatocellular carcinoma and two with cutaneous melanoma. The investigation overall reported the following: Low levels of normalized T-cell clonal expansion were also seen in some patients who did not respond. In the 0.1-3.0 mg/kg groups, partial responders had among the lowest normalized peripheral clonal expansion, particularly in CD8+ T cells. Antigen specificity was not determined for the clonally expanded peripheral T cells. At doses of 0.1 to 3.0 mg/kg, clonal expansion of both CD4+ and CD8+ blood T cells was observed from baseline to week 6. After ivuxolimab, more expanded clones were found on average in CD8+ T cells than in CD4+ T cells.

Patients with autoimmune disease history or receiving systemic immunosuppression were excluded from the trial. Peripheral blood for TCR sequencing was drawn from every dose cohort at baseline, at cycle 4 day 1 and at cycle 7 day 1. The samples were drawn from a first-in-human, open-label, multicenter phase I dose-escalation trial of ivuxolimab. Adults with locally advanced or metastatic melanoma, renal cell carcinoma, hepatocellular carcinoma or head and neck squamous cell carcinoma were enrolled in the trial. Before TCR sequencing, CD4+ and CD8+ T cells were separately sorted from peripheral blood. To sequence the TCRbeta CDR3 region, genomic DNA was isolated from the sorted cells. TCRbeta CDR3 regions were sequenced using the immunoSEQ Assay. TCRdb obtained this table from immuneACCESS and retained in-frame rearrangements with V and J assigned. These tables miss some clones; where compared with another copy, unresolved V genes account for less than half of the shortfall, and the remainder is unexplained. The sample yields more than 75,000 clones; about nine tenths were counted once. The ten largest account for 0.32% of the sample.

Details on this clone: Its antigen has not been determined. No base-level quality is on record; no much larger clone is a single base apart.

Relative to germline, V is missing 1 base and J is missing 7 bases, with 3 bases of the junction outside any gene match. From the cysteine up to the phenylalanine, the CDR3 has a length of 13 residues. Kept here is only the CDR3 DNA, which spans 39 bases and is read in frame from base 1. Per the germline V gene (reference sequence), GTSNPN is the CDR1 and SVGIG is the CDR2. This clonotype was sampled from an adult with an advanced solid tumor such as melanoma, head and neck, liver or kidney cancer. The specimen was CD4+ or CD8+ T cells sorted from blood, collected in a trial of the OX40 agonist ivuxolimab. This sequence uses TRBV30 and TRBJ2-2; 7 bases in the middle match TRBD1. The bases read TGTGCCTGGAGTGCCACAGGGGTCGGGGAGCTGTTTTTT. It encodes CAWSATGVGELFF.